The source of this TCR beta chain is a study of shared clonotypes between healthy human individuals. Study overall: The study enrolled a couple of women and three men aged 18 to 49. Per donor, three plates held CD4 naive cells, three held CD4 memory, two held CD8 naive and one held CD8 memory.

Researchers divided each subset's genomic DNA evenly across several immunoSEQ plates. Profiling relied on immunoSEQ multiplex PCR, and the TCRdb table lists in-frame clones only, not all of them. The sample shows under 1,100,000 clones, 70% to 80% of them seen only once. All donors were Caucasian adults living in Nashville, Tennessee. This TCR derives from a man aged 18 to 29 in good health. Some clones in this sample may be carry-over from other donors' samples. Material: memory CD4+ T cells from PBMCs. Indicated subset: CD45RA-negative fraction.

The CDR3 reads CATSRGGQAIEAFF. The DNA of the CDR3 is TGTGCCACCAGCAGAGGCGGACAGGCGATTGAAGCTTTCTTT. The rearrangement links TRBV15 to TRBJ1-1; 7 nucleotides agree with TRBD1. Germline V CDR1 and CDR2: LNHNV, YYDKDF (reference sequence). There are 14 residues in the CDR3. The trim removed 1 base at V and 7 bases at J, leaving 6 bases unmatched.